These 22 T cell receptor beta chains originate from one sample sequenced in a study of blood T cell repertoires in COVID-19. Sequencing used immunoSEQ multiplex PCR; TCRdb keeps in-frame clones, though not all of them. The table records a few hundred thousand clones, around 88% of them present only once. The specimen sequenced was PBMCs or T cells enriched from blood (not recorded which). These receptors originate from a woman in her thirties or forties who had recovered from COVID-19.

V and J are TRBV28 and TRBJ1-1; 7 bases map to TRBD1. V dropped 6 bases and J dropped 3; count of bases not matched to a gene: 10. Germline V gene sequence: CDR1 MDHEN, CDR2 SYDVKM. This CDR3 spans 15 amino acids. The CDR3 is CASRRERQGHTEAFF. As DNA, the CDR3 is TGTGCCAGCAGGAGGGAGAGACAGGGACACACTGAAGCTTTCTTT.

This clone was seen once. This chain connects TRBV3-1 (or the pseudogene TRBV3-2) to TRBJ2-7; D is ambiguous. Looked up from germline, CDR1 is LGHDT and CDR2 is YNNKEL (reference sequence). The CDR3 runs to 13 residues. Trimming removed 1 base at V and 6 bases at J, with 10 bases between. In DNA, the CDR3 is TGTGCCAGCAGCCAAGTCTCAGGATCCGAGCAGTACTTC. This encodes CASSQVSGSEQYF.

This rearrangement joins TRBV2 to TRBJ2-2, with 8 bases fitting TRBD2. V shed 7 bases, J shed 4 bases, and the junction held 8 bases outside the gene matches. Germline CDR1 reads SNHLY; CDR2 reads FYNNEI. This CDR3 region has 15 residues. CDR3 coding DNA: TGTGCCAGCATAGCGGGGCAAGTGGCCACCGGGGAGCTGTTTTTT. This codes for CASIAGQVATGELFF.

The chain links TRBV7-3 to TRBJ2-2, with D perhaps matching TRBD2 (6 bases). The germline V gene encodes CDR1 SGHTA and CDR2 FQGTGA. The CDR3 runs to 15 residues. Trimming took off 8 bases at V and 4 bases at J, with 17 bases between the two ends. CDR3 residues: CASGRTRRGTGELFF. CDR3 in DNA: TGTGCCAGCGGGAGGACCCGGCGCGGCACCGGGGAGCTGTTTTTT.

The CDR3 reads CASRSGTENTEAFF. The CDR3 DNA reads TGTGCCAGCAGGTCCGGGACAGAGAACACTGAAGCTTTCTTT. The V gene is TRBV7-9, the J gene TRBJ1-1; 7 nucleotides align to TRBD1. The CDR3 covers 14 residues. The germline gives CDR1 SEHNR, CDR2 FQNEAQ (reference sequence). The V and J ends lost 6 bases and 1 base, in that order; junction bases with no gene match: 5.

This clone was recorded a few times. The rearrangement uses TRBV28 and TRBJ1-3; D is unclear. V was cut by 3 bases and J by 3 bases, with 15 bases left in between. Per the germline V gene, CDR1 is MDHEN and CDR2 is SYDVKM. This CDR3 is 16 amino acids long. CDR3: CASSFWRQDDGNTIYF. Here the CDR3 DNA reads TGTGCCAGCAGTTTCTGGAGGCAGGATGATGGAAACACCATATATTTT.

This sequence joins TRBV6-1 and TRBJ2-7, with D possibly being TRBD1 (5 bases). Trimming stripped 3 bases from V and 4 bases from J, with 10 bases between. Germline V gene data show CDR1 as MNHNS and CDR2 as SASEGT. The CDR3 covers 13 residues. In nucleotides, the CDR3 is TGTGCCAGCAGTGAGCTAGGGGATTACGAGCAGTACTTC. It encodes CASSELGDYEQYF.

CDR3 region: CASSLSGGSENTEAFF. The CDR3, as DNA: TGTGCCAGCAGCTTAAGTGGGGGGTCGGAGAACACTGAAGCTTTCTTT. The V gene is TRBV7-2, the J gene TRBJ1-1; the D gene is possibly TRBD1 (5 bases). Trimming removed 2 bases from V and 1 base from J, with 14 bases in between. Germline CDR1 is SGHTA and CDR2 is FQGNSA. The length of the CDR3 is 16 residues.

This chain uses TRBV19 with TRBJ1-1; D possibly corresponds to TRBD1 (6 bases). The V and J ends lost 4 bases and 8 bases respectively, with 20 bases between them. The germline CDR1 and CDR2 sequences are LNHDA and SQIVND (reference sequence). This CDR3 region has 15 residues. In DNA form, the CDR3 reads TGTGCCAGTAGTAAAAGCGCCACAGGGTACCGGGAAGCTTTCTTT. Translation gives CASSKSATGYREAFF.

This clone was recorded only once. This chain connects TRBV7-3 to TRBJ2-1; perhaps TRBD2 as D (5 bases). The V and J ends lost 5 bases and 6 bases respectively, with 14 bases between them. This CDR3 is built from 14 residues. Germline CDR1 SGHTA, CDR2 FQGTGA. DNA of the CDR3: TGTGCCAGCAGCCCCGGAGGAAGTGCCAATGAGCAGTTCTTC. Amino acids: CASSPGGSANEQFF.

This chain connects TRBV20-1 to TRBJ1-5; D is unresolved. Deletions cut 3 bases from V and 6 bases from J, with 15 bases between. Germline CDR1 DFQATT, CDR2 SNEGSKA (reference sequence). This CDR3 is built from 14 residues. CDR3 nucleotide sequence: TGCAGTGCTAGTACCGCCCCGGTTGTTCAGCCCCAGCATTTT. Translated, it gives CSASTAPVVQPQHF.

The chain links TRBV28 to TRBJ2-5; D perhaps matches TRBD1 (6 bases). Germline V CDR1 and CDR2: MDHEN, SYDVKM. The CDR3 is 13 residues long. V was clipped by 7 bases and J by 6 bases, with 15 bases between them. In DNA, the CDR3 is TGTGCCAGCAAGGGGCAGGGGTGGCAGACCCAGTACTTC. This encodes CASKGQGWQTQYF.

The CDR3: CASSLAPTDTQYF. CDR3 DNA sequence: TGTGCCAGCAGTCTGGCCCCCACAGATACGCAGTATTTT. The gene calls are TRBV5-5 and TRBJ2-3; D gene uncertain. Germline assignment: CDR1 SGHKS and CDR2 YYEKEE (reference sequence). Between the trimmed V and J ends, which lost 5 bases and 2 bases, there was a span of 9 bases. The CDR3 is 13 amino acids.

This sequence joins TRBV28 and TRBJ2-7; possible D gene TRBD2, 6 bases. The germline V and J ends were trimmed by 3 bases and 2 bases, with 14 bases remaining between them. CDR1 and CDR2 from the germline V gene are MDHEN and SYDVKM. This CDR3 has 15 residues. The CDR3 nucleotides read TGTGCCAGCAGTTTGGGGCTAGCGCCAGCCTACGAGCAGTACTTC. It specifies CASSLGLAPAYEQYF.

V and J are TRBV5-4 and TRBJ2-5; 8 bases agree with TRBD2. The CDR3 totals 17 residues. V was clipped by 3 bases and J by 5 bases; unmatched bases: 15. The germline gives CDR1 SGHNT, CDR2 YYREEE (reference sequence). The CDR3 coding sequence is TGTGCCAGCAGCTCGACTAGCGTCACACCACTCTTGGAGACCCAGTACTTC. Translating gives CASSSTSVTPLLETQYF.

The count of this clone is one. The chain combines TRBV10-3 with TRBJ1-1; no reliable D call. Germline CDR1 is ENHRY and CDR2 is SYGVKD. CDR3 length equals 15 residues. Trimming shortened V by 0 bases and J by 3 bases, and 11 bases separated the two germline ends. The CDR3: CAISESVGSDTEAFF. CDR3 nucleotides: TGTGCCATCAGTGAGTCGGTAGGGAGTGACACTGAAGCTTTCTTT.

The CDR3 loop reads CASSSRGGDNEQFF. Here the CDR3 DNA reads TGTGCCAGCAGTTCCAGAGGGGGGGACAATGAGCAGTTCTTC. The genes are TRBV6-6 and TRBJ2-1; D possibly corresponds to TRBD2 (7 bases). Germline CDR1 and CDR2: MNHNY and SVGAGI (reference sequence). This CDR3 has 14 residues. The V end was cut by 4 bases, the J end by 5 bases, with 12 bases between.

The chain combines TRBV30 with TRBJ2-7, with 9 bases identical to TRBD2. This CDR3 is built from 14 residues. V shed 5 bases, J shed 5 bases, and the junction held 10 bases outside the gene matches. From germline, CDR1 is GTSNPN and CDR2 SVGIG (reference sequence). The CDR3 region is CAWDPGTSNNEQYF. For the CDR3, the DNA is TGTGCCTGGGACCCCGGGACTAGCAATAACGAGCAGTACTTC.

This chain links TRBV6-1 with TRBJ2-1; 10 bases fit TRBD1. From germline, CDR1 is MNHNS and CDR2 SASEGT. CDR3 length equals 14 residues. Germline trimming cut 3 bases from V and 8 bases from J; bases unmatched to any gene: 4. The DNA for the CDR3 is TGTGCCAGCAGTGATCCGACAGGGGGCTATGAGCAGTTCTTC. Protein: CASSDPTGGYEQFF.

The V gene is TRBV28, the J gene TRBJ1-6; no clear D gene. The CDR3 has 14 amino acids. V lost 3 bases, J lost 7 bases, and 10 bases lay in between. Germline V CDR1 and CDR2: MDHEN, SYDVKM. The CDR3 DNA reads TGTGCCAGCAGTTTGGTCAGGTCCAATTCACCCCTCCACTTT. Protein: CASSLVRSNSPLHF.

The chain couples TRBV9 to TRBJ2-1; D is undetermined. In germline, CDR1 is SGDLS, CDR2 YYNGEE. The CDR3 is 14 amino acids. The V and J ends lost 4 bases and 5 bases respectively, with 13 bases between them. This CDR3 is CASSPPENHNEQFF. Here the CDR3 DNA reads TGTGCCAGCAGCCCTCCAGAAAATCACAATGAGCAGTTCTTC.

The rearrangement uses TRBV7-8 and TRBJ2-5, with TRBD1 identical over 7 bases. The CDR3 length is 15 residues. Germline CDR1 SGHVS, CDR2 FQNEAQ. With V trimmed by 4 bases and J by 2 bases, 7 bases remained unmatched. The CDR3 sequence is CASSSTGFRQETQYF. CDR3 bases: TGTGCCAGCAGCTCGACAGGGTTTCGGCAAGAGACCCAGTACTTC.